This entry is about one TCR beta chain. This sample includes further DNA sequences coding for the same CDR3. Germline CDR1 reads SGHRS; CDR2 reads YFSETQ. The CDR3 consists of 14 residues. Trimming cost V 0 bases and J 0 bases, with 7 bases left between them. The data derive from a study of shared clonotypes between healthy human individuals. Across the whole study: Three plates each covered CD4 naive and memory; CD8 naive two, CD8 memory one.

CD45RO-negative, CCR7-positively selected cells formed the naive CD8 fraction, excluding terminally differentiated effector memory CD45RA+ cells. The table came from immunoSEQ multiplex PCR; TCRdb's copy has only in-frame clones and leaves some out. The table has roughly 570,000 clones, more than 95% seen once. The sequenced sample was naive CD8+ T cells sorted from blood. The source of this sequence is a man aged 30 to 45 in good health. J is TRBJ2-7 and V is TRBV5-1; D is unclear. The CDR3 loop reads CASSLVANSYEQYF. For the CDR3, the DNA is TGCGCCAGCAGCTTGGTTGCAAACTCCTACGAGCAGTACTTC.